This TCR beta chain was captured in a study of blood T cell repertoires in COVID-19. As for the study in general: COVID-19 samples collected from the United States, Italy and Spain covered acute and convalescent phases. T cells, B-cell-depleted T cells, or PBMCs supplied cDNA or gDNA.

Libraries were prepared by immunoSEQ multiplex PCR; TCRdb keeps only in-frame clonotypes and omits some of them. The sample contains more than 95,000 clones, about nine tenths of which appear only once. The CDR3 loop spans 15 amino acids. V was trimmed by 3 bases and J by 3 bases, leaving 13 bases between them. CDR1 and CDR2 from the germline V gene are SGHRS and YFSETQ. The chain recombines TRBV5-1 with TRBJ1-5; possible D gene TRBD1, 6 bases. The TCR was taken from a human donor with active COVID-19. The donor label of this sample is uncertain. Sequenced: peripheral blood. The CDR3 DNA sequence: TGCGCCAGCAGCTCGGGACAAGAGCCCAATCAGCCCCAGCATTTT. This codes for CASSSGQEPNQPQHF.